The 28 T cell receptor beta chains below come from one sample, sequenced in a study of vaccination and CD4 T cells after COVID-19. The treatment: roughly 11-day PBMC culture with coronavirus spike peptide pools or control peptides (ViraFEST assay). The study sequenced cultured CD4+ T cell DNA using the Oncomine TCR Beta short-read assay. Each CDR3 protein gets one entry after TCRdb re-called the PCR reads with MiXCR. The profile shows 21,000 or so distinct CDR3 sequences, roughly 50% of them singletons. For these TCRs, the target antigens are not known. Input material: CD4+ T cells from blood, cultured in vitro. Receptor source: a human donor who had recovered from COVID-19.

V and J are TRBV7-8 and TRBJ2-1; tentative D call: TRBD2 (5 bases). The CDR3 is made up of 18 amino acids. Germline CDR1 is SGHVS and CDR2 is FQNEAQ. V was trimmed by 1 base and J by 6 bases, leaving 22 bases between them. The CDR3 protein is CASSLVILVLAPGNEQFF. The DNA for the CDR3 is TGTGCCAGCAGCTTAGTTATTCTCGTCCTAGCTCCAGGCAATGAGCAGTTCTTC.

This clonotype appeared a few times. The chain has TRBV7-9 and TRBJ2-7, with D possibly being TRBD2 (6 bases). Germline assignment: CDR1 SEHNR and CDR2 FQNEAQ (reference sequence). The CDR3 totals 15 residues. Deletions cut 5 bases from V and 0 bases from J, with 14 bases between. Here the CDR3 reads CASSHPGVSSYEQYF. CDR3 in DNA: TGTGCCAGCAGCCACCCGGGAGTCAGCTCCTACGAGCAGTACTTC.

This chain joins TRBV12-3 or TRBV12-4 and TRBJ1-5; D is ambiguous. V was shortened by 2 bases and J by 4 bases, with 6 bases between the two germline ends. The CDR3 spans 13 residues. CDR3 sequence (DNA): TGTGCCAGCAGTTTATTGGGGAATCAGCCCCAGCATTTT. As protein: CASSLLGNQPQHF.

A few counts support this clonotype. V gene TRBV2 combines with J gene TRBJ2-2, with TRBD2 matching 7 bases. Germline CDR1 and CDR2: SNHLY and FYNNEI. CDR3 length: 13 residues. V gave up 4 bases and J gave up 5 bases; unmatched junction bases: 1. Here the CDR3 DNA reads TGTGCCAGCAGTGGGACTAGGACCGGGGAGCTGTTTTTT. Amino acids: CASSGTRTGELFF.

This clonotype turned up a few times. This rearrangement joins TRBV7-9 to TRBJ2-2; no definite D call. CDR3 length equals 15 residues. Trimming shortened V by 5 bases and J by 4 bases, and 14 bases separated the two germline ends. Germline assignment: CDR1 SEHNR and CDR2 FQNEAQ (reference sequence). The CDR3 here is CASSMDAPSTGELFF. In DNA, the CDR3 is TGTGCCAGCAGCATGGACGCCCCGAGCACCGGGGAGCTGTTTTTT.

This sequence joins TRBV7-8 and TRBJ2-6; 7 nucleotides align to TRBD1. Germline V gene data show CDR1 as SGHVS and CDR2 as FQNEAQ. The CDR3 length is 18 residues. The V segment lost 10 bases and the J segment 3 bases; nucleotides outside the gene matches: 18. The CDR3 region is CANALLQGKGSGANVLTF. The DNA for the CDR3 is TGTGCCAATGCCCTTCTACAGGGGAAGGGAAGTGGGGCCAACGTCCTGACTTTC.

This clonotype was seen more than once but under ten times. The chain is built from TRBV7-9 and TRBJ2-2; 7 bases map to TRBD1. Trimming at V came to 4 bases and at J to 4 bases, leaving 21 bases not matched to a gene. The CDR3 contains 20 residues. Germline V lookup: CDR1 SEHNR, CDR2 FQNEAQ (reference sequence). CDR3 coding DNA: TGTGCCAGCAGCTCCAGTAGGCCCCCCAGACAGGGTACTTTCACCGGGGAGCTGTTTTTT. Protein: CASSSSRPPRQGTFTGELFF.

The V and J genes are TRBV12-3 or TRBV12-4 and TRBJ2-5, with a possible D match to TRBD2 (5 bases). The CDR3 consists of 14 residues. Trimming pared 7 bases from V and 5 bases from J, leaving 17 bases between. The CDR3 loop reads CASKLEAAVETQYF. Here the CDR3 DNA reads TGTGCCAGCAAACTAGAAGCGGCCGTGGAGACCCAGTACTTC.

A few counts support this clonotype. This sequence joins TRBV2 and TRBJ1-5; D is possibly TRBD1 (5 bases). V dropped 4 bases and J dropped 4 bases, with 11 bases sitting between them. Per germline, CDR1 SNHLY and CDR2 FYNNEI. The CDR3 is 14 amino acids. The DNA for the CDR3 is TGTGCCAGCAGTGCTCGACAGCTAAATCAGCCCCAGCATTTT. Amino acids: CASSARQLNQPQHF.

This rearrangement joins TRBV6-1 to TRBJ2-3; 7 bases line up with TRBD2. This CDR3 comprises 15 residues. Trimming cost V 7 bases and J 0 bases; bases outside gene matches: 7. CDR1 and CDR2 from the germline V gene are MNHNS and SASEGT. DNA for the CDR3: TGTGCCAGCACGAGGCTAGCGGCTAGCACAGATACGCAGTATTTT. Its translation: CASTRLAASTDTQYF.

This rearrangement joins TRBV7-2 to TRBJ2-2, with D unresolved. Trimming cost V 3 bases and J 7 bases, with 6 bases left between them. CDR1 and CDR2 from the germline V gene are SGHTA and FQGNSA. The CDR3 is 12 amino acids. This CDR3 reads CASSFGGGELFF. DNA of the CDR3: TGTGCCAGCAGCTTTGGTGGCGGGGAGCTGTTTTTT.

The chain recombines TRBV28 with TRBJ1-2; 8 bases align to TRBD1. The germline CDR1 and CDR2 sequences are MDHEN and SYDVKM. With V trimmed by 1 base and J by 6 bases, 10 bases remained unmatched. The CDR3 extends over 16 amino acids. CDR3 sequence reads: CASSLYAGGVLDGYTF. The CDR3 DNA sequence: TGTGCCAGCAGTTTATACGCAGGGGGCGTTTTGGATGGCTACACCTTC.

In its sample, this clonotype was seen a few times. This chain uses TRBV7-2 with TRBJ1-5; no clear D. The CDR3 spans 14 residues. Germline V gene data show CDR1 as SGHTA and CDR2 as FQGNSA. Trimming pared 1 base from V and 2 bases from J, leaving 6 bases between. CDR3 region: CASSLGVGNQPQHF. CDR3 bases: TGTGCCAGCAGCTTAGGTGTAGGCAATCAGCCCCAGCATTTT.

About this clonotype: Germline and junction disagree at one end, which may indicate a read error. This chain joins TRBV7-9 and TRBJ2-2; TRBD1 might be the D (5 bases). The germline V gene encodes CDR1 SEHNR and CDR2 FQNEAQ (reference sequence). The CDR3 is 15 residues long. CDR3 in DNA: TGCGCCAGCAGCCAAGAGCTCTTAGGGGACGGGGAGCTGTTTTTT. Translated: CASSQELLGDGELFF.

The chain links TRBV27 to TRBJ2-4; D is perhaps TRBD2 (6 bases). Trimming removed 3 bases from V and 4 bases from J, with 13 bases in between. The CDR3 extends over 15 amino acids. CDR1 and CDR2 (germline): MNHEY, SMNVEV (reference sequence). The CDR3 DNA sequence: TGTGCCAGCAGTTTTTGGAGGGGCGGGAAAAACATTCAGTACTTC. As protein: CASSFWRGGKNIQYF.

The genes are TRBV7-9 and TRBJ1-1, with D possibly matching TRBD1 (6 bases). V was cut by 7 bases and J by 3 bases, with 12 bases left in between. The CDR3 extends over 13 amino acids. Germline loops: CDR1 SEHNR, CDR2 FQNEAQ (reference sequence). The CDR3 spells CASTTDSYTEAFF. CDR3 coding DNA: TGTGCCAGCACCACGGACAGCTACACTGAAGCTTTCTTT. The full variable domain, its missing parts supplied by reference TRBV7-9 and TRBJ1-1, is DTGVSQNPRHKITKRGQNVTFRCDPISEHNRLYWYRQTLGQGPEFLTYFQNEAQLEKSRLLSDRFSAERPKGSFSTLEIQRTEQGDSAMYLCASTTDSYTEAFFGQGTRLTVV.

CDR3 nucleotide sequence: TGTGCCAGTAGATTACACGCCAGGGGGAATTCACCCCTCCACTTT. Amino acid sequence: CASRLHARGNSPLHF. The V gene is TRBV19, the J gene TRBJ1-6; 7 bases align to TRBD1. Germline assignment: CDR1 LNHDA and CDR2 SQIVND (reference sequence). J gave up 7 bases and V 6 bases, and 9 bases lay outside the gene matches. This CDR3 comprises 15 residues.

The V and J genes are TRBV7-2 and TRBJ1-1; D unresolved. This CDR3 region has 13 residues. V gave up 5 bases and J gave up 6 bases, with 13 bases separating them. The germline V gene has CDR1 SGHTA and CDR2 FQGNSA. This chain's CDR3 is CASSRGGSPEAFF. The CDR3, as DNA: TGTGCCAGCAGCCGGGGAGGGAGCCCTGAAGCTTTCTTT.

This clonotype rates as medium-sized. The rearrangement uses TRBV10-3 and TRBJ2-7; no firm D call. V was pared by 10 bases and J by 1 base, with 8 bases between. Germline assignment: CDR1 ENHRY and CDR2 SYGVKD. The CDR3 extends over 11 amino acids. CDR3 nucleotide sequence: TGTGCCACCGCGAAGTCCTACGAGCAGTACTTC. Translation gives CATAKSYEQYF.

The chain employs TRBV12-3 or TRBV12-4 and TRBJ1-1; the D is unclear. This CDR3 comprises 15 residues. The V end was cut by 1 base, the J end by 1 base, with 10 bases between. The CDR3 nucleotides are TGTGCCAGCAGTTTAGACCCTCCCTCGAACACTGAAGCTTTCTTT. It is translated as CASSLDPPSNTEAFF.

The V and J genes are TRBV7-8 and TRBJ2-1; the D gene is possibly TRBD2 (6 bases). CDR1 and CDR2 from the germline V gene are SGHVS and FQNEAQ. V lost 4 bases to trimming and J lost 6 bases, with 13 bases between them. The CDR3 is 14 amino acids. CDR3 loop: CASSSLAATNEQFF. The DNA for the CDR3 is TGTGCCAGCAGCTCATTAGCGGCTACCAATGAGCAGTTCTTC.

V gene TRBV6-1 combines with J gene TRBJ2-1, with 16 bases aligning to TRBD2. Per the germline V gene, CDR1 is MNHNS and CDR2 is SASEGT. The CDR3 length is 18 residues. V was pared by 8 bases and J by 3 bases, with 10 bases of the junction left unmatched. This CDR3 is CASVSGTSGRALYNEQFF. The DNA for the CDR3 is TGTGCCAGCGTTTCCGGGACTAGCGGGAGGGCCCTCTACAATGAGCAGTTCTTC.

The chain is built from TRBV7-6 and TRBJ2-5, with D unresolved. CDR1 SGHVS and CDR2 FNYEAQ come from the germline V gene. Trimming stripped 6 bases from V and 2 bases from J, with 4 bases between. The CDR3 consists of 11 residues. The DNA for the CDR3 is TGTGCCAGCAGTCCGCAAGAGACCCAGTACTTC. Translating it yields CASSPQETQYF. Combining the CDR3 with reference TRBV7-6 and TRBJ2-5 gives the whole variable domain GAGVSQSPRYKVTKRGQDVALRCDPISGHVSLYWYRQALGQGPEFLTYFNYEAQQDKSGLPNDRFSAERPEGSISTLTIQRTEQRDSAMYRCASSPQETQYFGPGTRLLVL.

The chain couples TRBV25-1 to TRBJ1-2; 7 bases map to TRBD1. CDR1 is MGHDK and CDR2 is SYGVNS in the germline V gene. This CDR3 has 15 residues. V shed 2 bases, J shed 2 bases, and the junction held 5 bases outside the gene matches. For the CDR3, the DNA is TGTGCCAGCAGTGAACCGGTGACAGGGAACTATGGCTACACCTTC. Protein product: CASSEPVTGNYGYTF.

The table lists this clonotype with a few counts. The chain joins TRBV20-1 to TRBJ2-7, with a possible D match to TRBD2 (5 bases). CDR3 length equals 11 residues. Germline V gene lookup returns CDR1 DFQATT and CDR2 SNEGSKA (reference sequence). V was shortened by 7 bases and J by 6 bases, with 13 bases between the two germline ends. The CDR3 loop reads CSVVAAGEQYF. CDR3 sequence (DNA): TGCAGTGTCGTCGCCGCGGGCGAGCAGTACTTC.

The V and J genes are TRBV6-5 and TRBJ1-1, with 8 bases lining up with TRBD1. Germline CDR1 reads MNHEY; CDR2 reads SVGAGI. V shed 4 bases, J shed 4 bases, and the junction held 2 bases outside the gene matches. This CDR3 spans 13 amino acids. The CDR3 is CASSFTGGTEAFF. DNA of the CDR3: TGTGCCAGCAGTTTCACAGGGGGCACTGAAGCTTTCTTT.

This CDR3 reads CSARRAGGYQETQYF. DNA of the CDR3: TGCAGTGCTAGAAGGGCGGGAGGGTACCAAGAGACCCAGTACTTC. V usage is TRBV20-1 and J usage is TRBJ2-5; 9 positions agree with TRBD2. V was pared by 2 bases and J by 0 bases, with 4 bases of the junction left unmatched. CDR1 and CDR2 (germline): DFQATT, SNEGSKA (reference sequence). The CDR3 covers 15 residues.

The chain uses TRBV12-3 or TRBV12-4 and TRBJ2-2; possibly TRBD2 for D (6 bases). V was pared by 6 bases and J by 4 bases, with 18 bases between. CDR3 size: 16 residues. The CDR3 region has the DNA TGTGCCAGCAGCCTCTCACTAGCAATGGGCACCGGGGAGCTGTTTTTT. It codes for CASSLSLAMGTGELFF.